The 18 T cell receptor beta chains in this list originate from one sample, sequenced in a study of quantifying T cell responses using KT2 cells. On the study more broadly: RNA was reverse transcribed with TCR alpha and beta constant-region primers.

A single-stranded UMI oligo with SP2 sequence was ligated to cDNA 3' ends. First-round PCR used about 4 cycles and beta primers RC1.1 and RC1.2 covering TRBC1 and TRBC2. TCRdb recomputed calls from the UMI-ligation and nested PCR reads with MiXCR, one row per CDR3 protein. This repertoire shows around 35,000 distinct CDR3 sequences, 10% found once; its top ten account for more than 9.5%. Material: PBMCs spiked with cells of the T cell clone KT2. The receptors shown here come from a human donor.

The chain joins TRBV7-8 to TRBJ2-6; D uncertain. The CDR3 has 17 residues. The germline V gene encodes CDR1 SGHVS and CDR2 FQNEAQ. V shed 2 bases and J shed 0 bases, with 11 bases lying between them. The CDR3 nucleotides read TGTGCCAGCAGCTTAACGCAAACCGACTCTGGGGCCAACGTCCTGACTTTC. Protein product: CASSLTQTDSGANVLTF.

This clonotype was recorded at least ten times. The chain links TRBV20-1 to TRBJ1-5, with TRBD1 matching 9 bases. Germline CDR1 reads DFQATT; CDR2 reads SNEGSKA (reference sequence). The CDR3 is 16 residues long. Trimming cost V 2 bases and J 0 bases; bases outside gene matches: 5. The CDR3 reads CSARRTGANSNQPQHF. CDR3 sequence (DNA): TGCAGTGCTAGACGGACAGGGGCCAATAGCAATCAGCCCCAGCATTTT.

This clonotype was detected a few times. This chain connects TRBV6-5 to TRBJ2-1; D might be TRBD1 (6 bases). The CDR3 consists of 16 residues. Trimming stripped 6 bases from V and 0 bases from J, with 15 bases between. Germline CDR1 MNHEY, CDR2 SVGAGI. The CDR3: CASRETGASSYNEQFF. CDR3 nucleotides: TGTGCCAGCAGGGAGACAGGCGCTAGCTCCTACAATGAGCAGTTCTTC.

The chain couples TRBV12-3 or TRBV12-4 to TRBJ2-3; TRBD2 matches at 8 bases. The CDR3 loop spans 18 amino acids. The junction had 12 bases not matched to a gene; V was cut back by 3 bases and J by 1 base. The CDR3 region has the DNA TGTGCCAGCAGTTTCGGGGGGGCCGCACTAGCGGGCACAGATACGCAGTATTTT. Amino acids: CASSFGGAALAGTDTQYF.

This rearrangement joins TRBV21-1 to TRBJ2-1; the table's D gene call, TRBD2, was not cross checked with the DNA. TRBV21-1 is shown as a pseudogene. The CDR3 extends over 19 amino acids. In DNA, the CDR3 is TGTGCCAGCAGCAAACCCGAACCTAGCGCGAACCTCTCCTACAATGAGCAGTTCTTC. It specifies CASSKPEPSANLSYNEQFF.

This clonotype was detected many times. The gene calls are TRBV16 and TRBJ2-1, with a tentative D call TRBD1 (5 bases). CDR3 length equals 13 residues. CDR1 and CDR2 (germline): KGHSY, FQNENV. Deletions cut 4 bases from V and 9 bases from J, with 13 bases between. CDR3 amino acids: CASSPLYQGEQFF. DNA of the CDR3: TGTGCCAGCAGCCCCCTCTACCAGGGTGAGCAGTTCTTC.

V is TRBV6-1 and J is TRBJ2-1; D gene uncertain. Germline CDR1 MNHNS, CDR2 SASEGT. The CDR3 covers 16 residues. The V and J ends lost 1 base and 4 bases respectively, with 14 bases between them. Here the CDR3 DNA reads TGTGCCAGCAGTGAAGAAGGCACACGGATGTACAATGAGCAGTTCTTC. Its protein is CASSEEGTRMYNEQFF.

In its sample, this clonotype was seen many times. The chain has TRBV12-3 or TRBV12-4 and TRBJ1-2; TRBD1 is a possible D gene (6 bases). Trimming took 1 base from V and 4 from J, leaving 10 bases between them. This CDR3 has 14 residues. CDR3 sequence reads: CASSLGGQAYGYTF. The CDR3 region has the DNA TGTGCCAGCAGTTTAGGGGGGCAGGCCTATGGCTACACCTTC.

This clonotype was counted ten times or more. The CDR3 DNA reads TGCAGTGCTAGGGGCCCCAGGGGAAACACTGAAGCTTTCTTT. Encoded protein: CSARGPRGNTEAFF. The chain couples TRBV20-1 to TRBJ1-1; the D gene is possibly TRBD1 (6 bases). The CDR3 contains 14 residues. Germline values: CDR1 DFQATT, CDR2 SNEGSKA (reference sequence). Deletions cut 3 bases from V and 2 bases from J, with 13 bases between.

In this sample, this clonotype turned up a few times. CDR3 in amino acids: CASSLTSGGTQETQYF. DNA for the CDR3: TGCGCCAGCAGCTTAACTAGCGGGGGGACCCAAGAGACCCAGTACTTC. This rearrangement joins TRBV5-1 to TRBJ2-5, with 12 bases aligning to TRBD2. The CDR3 length is 16 residues. Trimming removed 2 bases from V and 1 base from J; junction bases left unmatched: 3. From germline, CDR1 is SGHRS and CDR2 YFSETQ.

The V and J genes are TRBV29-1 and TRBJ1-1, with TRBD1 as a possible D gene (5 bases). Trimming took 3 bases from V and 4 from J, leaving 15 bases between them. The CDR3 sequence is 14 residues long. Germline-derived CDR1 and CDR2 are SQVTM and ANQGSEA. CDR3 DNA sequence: TGCAGCGTTGAGTCCAGGGTGGGCGGCACTGAAGCTTTCTTT. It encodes CSVESRVGGTEAFF.

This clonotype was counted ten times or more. The CDR3 reads CASSFSLDSNQPQHF. CDR3 coding DNA: TGTGCCAGCAGTTTTAGTTTGGATAGCAATCAGCCCCAGCATTTT. The J gene is TRBJ1-5, the V gene TRBV12-3 or TRBV12-4; D not certain. Trimming took 3 bases from V and 0 from J, leaving 9 bases between them. The CDR3 totals 15 residues.

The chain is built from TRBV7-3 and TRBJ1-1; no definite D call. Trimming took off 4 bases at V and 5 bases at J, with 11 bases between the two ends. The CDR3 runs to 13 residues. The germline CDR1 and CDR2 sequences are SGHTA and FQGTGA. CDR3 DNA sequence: TGTGCCAGCAGCTCAACGGTGGAGACTGAAGCTTTCTTT. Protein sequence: CASSSTVETEAFF.

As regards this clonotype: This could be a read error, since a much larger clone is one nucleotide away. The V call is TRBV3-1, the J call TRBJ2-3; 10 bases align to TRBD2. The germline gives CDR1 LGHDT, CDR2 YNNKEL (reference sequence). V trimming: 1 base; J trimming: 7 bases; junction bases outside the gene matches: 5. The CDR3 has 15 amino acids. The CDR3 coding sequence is TGTGCCAGCAGCCAAGGGACTAGCGGTCTCAATACGCAGTATTTT. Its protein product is CASSQGTSGLNTQYF.

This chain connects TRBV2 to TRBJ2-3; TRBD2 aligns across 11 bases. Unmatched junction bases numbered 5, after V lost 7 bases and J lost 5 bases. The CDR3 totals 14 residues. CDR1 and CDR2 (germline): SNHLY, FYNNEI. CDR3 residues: CASKLAGVIDTQYF. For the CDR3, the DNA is TGTGCCAGCAAACTAGCGGGAGTAATAGATACGCAGTATTTT.

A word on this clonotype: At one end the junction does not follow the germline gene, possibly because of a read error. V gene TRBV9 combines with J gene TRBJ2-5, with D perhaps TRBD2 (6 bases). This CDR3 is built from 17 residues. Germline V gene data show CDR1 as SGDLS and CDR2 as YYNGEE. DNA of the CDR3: TGTGTCAGCAGCGCCACTCGGTGGGAGGTCGAACAAGAGACCCAGTACTTC. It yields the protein CVSSATRWEVEQETQYF.

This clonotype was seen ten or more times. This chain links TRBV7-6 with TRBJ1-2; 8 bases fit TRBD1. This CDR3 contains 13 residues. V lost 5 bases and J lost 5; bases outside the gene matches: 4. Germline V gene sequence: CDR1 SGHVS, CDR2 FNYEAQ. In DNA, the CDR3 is TGTGCCAGCAGCCCCGGACAGGGTTATGGCTACACCTTC. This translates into CASSPGQGYGYTF.

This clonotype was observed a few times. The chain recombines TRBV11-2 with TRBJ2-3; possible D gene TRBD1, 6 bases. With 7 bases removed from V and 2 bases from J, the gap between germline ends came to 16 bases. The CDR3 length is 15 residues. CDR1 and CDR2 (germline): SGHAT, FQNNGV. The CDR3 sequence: CASKGDGVPTDTQYF. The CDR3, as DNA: TGTGCCAGCAAGGGGGATGGGGTCCCCACAGATACGCAGTATTTT.